This TCR beta chain emerged from a study of shared clonotypes between healthy human individuals. Repertoires were generated with immunoSEQ multiplex PCR, while TCRdb's copy carries only in-frame clones and drops some. There are 2 million to 2.5 million clones in the sample; roughly 90% occur only once, and around 0.4% lies in the top ten. Germline loops: CDR1 LNHDA, CDR2 SQIVND (reference sequence). V dropped 5 bases and J dropped 2 bases, with 16 bases sitting between them. CDR3 size: 15 residues. The J gene is TRBJ2-7, the V gene TRBV19; D may be TRBD1 or TRBD2 (5 bases each). This TCR derives from a man between 18 and 29 years old in good health. Some clones in this sample may be carry-over from other donors' samples. The source material was naive CD4+ T cells from PBMCs. Subset specified: CD45RA+ positively selected. The CDR3 protein is CASSQVTGTPYEQYF. CDR3 coding DNA: TGTGCCAGTAGTCAAGTAACCGGGACCCCCTACGAGCAGTACTTC.